The T cell receptor beta chain under discussion was sequenced for a study of T-cell reconstitution after alpha-beta-depleted transplantation in children. V shed 4 bases and J shed 6 bases, with 9 bases lying between them. The CDR3 totals 13 residues. Construction of the TCRbeta library involved unique molecular identifiers. TCRdb recomputed calls from the PCR reads with MiXCR, one row per CDR3 protein. The sample shows around 250,000 distinct CDR3 sequences, 9.9% of them seen only once. The receptor was isolated from a human donor who donated a stem cell graft to a child with SCID. The chain is built from TRBV12-3 or TRBV12-4 and TRBJ2-2, with D unresolved. The source was PBMCs from the stem cell graft donor, collected from the stem cell graft. The CDR3 here is CASSSPYSGELFF. As DNA, the CDR3 is TGTGCCAGCAGTTCACCCTATTCCGGGGAGCTGTTTTTT.